The clone carrying this T cell receptor beta chain is a singleton in its sample. Its antigen is not known. CDR1 and CDR2 (germline): LGHNA, YSLEER. V was pared by 1 base and J by 4 bases, with 7 bases of the junction left unmatched. This CDR3 spans 16 amino acids. The data derive from a study of long-term antiretroviral therapy in people with HIV. Whole-study findings and limits: The study found that diversity rose after ART but stayed below transplant donor controls.

Run at survey level, the immunoSEQ assay was version v3.0. Assay used: immunoSEQ multiplex PCR; TCRdb lists only in-frame clones, some missing. The sample includes 38,000 or so clones, roughly 80% of them seen just once. This chain connects TRBV4-3 to TRBJ2-1; 7 bases map to TRBD2. Specimen: unsorted PBMCs, collected 1.5 years after starting antiretroviral therapy. The receptor was derived from a young man with HIV. The CDR3 nucleotides are TGCGCCAGCAGCCAAGGTGACGGGAGGACTTACAATGAGCAGTTCTTC. Its protein product is CASSQGDGRTYNEQFF.